The 22 T cell receptor beta chains below all came from one sample that was sequenced in a study of cytomegalovirus exposure and HLA in healthy donors. PCR involved 60 Vbeta and 13 Jbeta primers. Method: immunoSEQ multiplex PCR; TCRdb's copy keeps in-frame clones and lacks some. The table gives about 41,000 clones; the top ten clones make up 6% to 6.5% of it. The sequenced material came from PBMCs. The receptors come from a man aged 25-45 years in good health and CMV-seronegative.

The chain combines TRBV6-5 with TRBJ2-7, with 9 positions matching TRBD1. Germline CDR1 and CDR2: MNHEY and SVGAGI. The CDR3 spans 15 residues. V was clipped by 6 bases and J by 4 bases; unmatched bases: 10. The CDR3 is CASRPTMDRGYEQYF. CDR3 sequence (DNA): TGTGCCAGCAGGCCTACTATGGACAGGGGATACGAGCAGTACTTC.

V is TRBV19 and J is TRBJ2-3; the D gene is possibly TRBD1 (7 bases). Germline CDR1 LNHDA, CDR2 SQIVND (reference sequence). Trimming took 9 bases from V and 5 from J, leaving 15 bases between them. The length of the CDR3 is 13 residues. The CDR3: CASFGGGLDTQYF. The CDR3 nucleotides are TGTGCCAGCTTCGGAGGGGGCTTAGATACGCAGTATTTT.

The chain employs TRBV5-1 and TRBJ1-1; 8 positions match TRBD1. The germline CDR1 and CDR2 sequences are SGHRS and YFSETQ. The CDR3 is 15 amino acids. V shed 4 bases, J shed 1 base, and the junction held 6 bases outside the gene matches. The DNA of the CDR3 is TGCGCCAGCAGCAGCCAGGGGGCTCCGAACACTGAAGCTTTCTTT. It is translated as CASSSQGAPNTEAFF.

The chain uses TRBV6-1 and TRBJ1-4; D not resolved. The CDR3 consists of 15 residues. V lost 11 bases and J 4 bases, leaving 20 bases between the germline ends. Germline CDR1 is MNHNS and CDR2 is SASEGT. The CDR3 DNA reads as TGTGCCGGGAGGGAGACCCCGGCCCTTAATGAAAAACTGTTTTTT. This gives the protein CAGRETPALNEKLFF.

V usage is TRBV28 and J usage is TRBJ1-5, with 7 positions matching TRBD1. The V gene end was trimmed by 5 bases and the J gene end by 2 bases; junction bases not matched to a gene: 9. Per germline, CDR1 MDHEN and CDR2 SYDVKM. This CDR3 comprises 16 residues. CDR3 protein: CASSRDSAVGNQPQHF. DNA for the CDR3: TGTGCCAGCAGTCGGGACAGTGCTGTTGGCAATCAGCCCCAGCATTTT.

The genes are TRBV6-5 and TRBJ2-1; 7 nucleotides match TRBD2. The J segment lost 4 bases and the V segment lost 5 bases, leaving 5 bases of the junction unmatched. This CDR3 spans 14 amino acids. CDR1 and CDR2 from the germline V gene are MNHEY and SVGAGI. This chain's CDR3 is CASSPSGVYNEQFF. The CDR3 DNA reads as TGTGCCAGCAGTCCCAGCGGGGTTTACAATGAGCAGTTCTTC.

The chain couples TRBV27 to TRBJ1-5, with TRBD1 matching over 9 bases. CDR1 and CDR2 (germline): MNHEY, SMNVEV (reference sequence). V lost 5 bases and J lost 5; bases outside the gene matches: 10. CDR3 length: 16 amino acids. CDR3 amino acids: CASSDHGTGIHQPQHF. CDR3 nucleotide sequence: TGTGCCAGCAGTGATCATGGGACAGGGATCCATCAGCCCCAGCATTTT.

The chain joins TRBV27 to TRBJ1-5; D gene ambiguous. Trimming pared 4 bases from V and 0 bases from J, leaving 7 bases between. Germline CDR1 and CDR2: MNHEY and SMNVEV (reference sequence). There are 14 residues in the CDR3. The CDR3 DNA is TGTGCCAGCAGTTCCATAGATAGCAATCAGCCCCAGCATTTT. Protein product: CASSSIDSNQPQHF.

The chain links TRBV9 to TRBJ1-2, with 7 bases fitting TRBD1. Looked up from germline, CDR1 is SGDLS and CDR2 is YYNGEE. CDR3 size: 14 residues. V lost 0 bases and J lost 5; bases outside the gene matches: 4. CDR3 in DNA: TGTGCCAGCAGCGTAGGGACAGGAGGGTATGGCTACACCTTC. This codes for CASSVGTGGYGYTF. The full variable domain, with the rest looked up from reference TRBV9 and TRBJ1-2, is DSGVTQTPKHLITATGQRVTLRCSPRSGDLSVYWYQQSLDQGLQFLIQYYNGEERAKGNILERFSAQQFPDLHSELNLSSLELGDSALYFCASSVGTGGYGYTFGSGTRLTVV.

This sequence joins TRBV7-9 and TRBJ1-1; D remains ambiguous. The CDR3 has 16 residues. The V end lost 1 base, the J end lost 5 bases, and 17 bases lay between the germline ends. Germline CDR1 and CDR2: SEHNR and FQNEAQ (reference sequence). Here the CDR3 reads CASSLEGWEGRTEAFF. CDR3 coding DNA: TGTGCCAGCAGCTTAGAAGGTTGGGAGGGAAGGACTGAAGCTTTCTTT.

The CDR3 sequence is CASKGTGAWEQYF. For the CDR3, the DNA is TGTGCCAGCAAGGGGACAGGGGCCTGGGAGCAGTACTTC. The chain employs TRBV6-1 and TRBJ2-7; 10 bases agree with TRBD1. Unmatched junction bases numbered 7, after V lost 7 bases and J lost 7 bases. The CDR3 runs to 13 residues. Germline-derived CDR1 and CDR2 are MNHNS and SASEGT.

The V and J genes are TRBV15 and TRBJ2-4, with D uncertain. This CDR3 is built from 12 residues. Germline-derived CDR1 and CDR2 are LNHNV and YYDKDF (reference sequence). The germline V and J ends were trimmed by 4 bases and 8 bases, with 9 bases remaining between them. This CDR3 is CATSTGAYIQYF. DNA of the CDR3: TGTGCCACCAGCACTGGAGCGTACATTCAGTACTTC.

This rearrangement joins TRBV2 to TRBJ2-5; 7 bases are shared with TRBD2. Germline V gene data show CDR1 as SNHLY and CDR2 as FYNNEI. V trimming: 5 bases; J trimming: 3 bases; junction bases outside the gene matches: 0. This CDR3 has 12 residues. The CDR3 DNA reads TGTGCCAGCAGTAGCGGGGAAGAGACCCAGTACTTC. Translated, it gives CASSSGEETQYF.

The chain uses TRBV19 and TRBJ2-7; 10 bases line up with TRBD1. The germline V gene has CDR1 LNHDA and CDR2 SQIVND (reference sequence). The length of the CDR3 is 15 residues. V lost 1 base to trimming and J lost 3 bases; unmatched junction nucleotides: 3. The CDR3 nucleotides read TGTGCCAGTAGTATAGGGACAGGGGGAAACTACGAGCAGTACTTC. It codes for CASSIGTGGNYEQYF. Filled out from reference TRBV19 and TRBJ2-7, the complete variable domain reads DGGITQSPKYLFRKEGQNVTLSCEQNLNHDAMYWYRQDPGQGLRLIYYSQIVNDFQKGDIAEGYSVSREKKESFPLTVTSAQKNPTAFYLCASSIGTGGNYEQYFGPGTRLTVT.

This chain connects TRBV29-1 to TRBJ2-7; 9 nucleotides line up with TRBD1. The CDR3 has 12 residues. V shed 7 bases, J shed 2 bases, and the junction held 3 bases outside the gene matches. The germline CDR1 and CDR2 sequences are SQVTM and ANQGSEA. The CDR3 loop reads CSARDRAYEQYF. The CDR3 coding sequence is TGCAGCGCTCGGGACAGGGCCTACGAGCAGTACTTC.

This chain connects TRBV30 to TRBJ2-3, with D perhaps TRBD2 (5 bases). Germline-derived CDR1 and CDR2 are GTSNPN and SVGIG (reference sequence). The V end lost 5 bases, the J end lost 1 base, and 10 bases lay between the germline ends. The CDR3 contains 13 residues. The chain's CDR3 is CAWGSAGTDTQYF. The CDR3 DNA reads TGTGCCTGGGGGAGTGCGGGCACAGATACGCAGTATTTT.

The rearrangement links TRBV5-6 to TRBJ1-3, with D possibly matching TRBD1 (6 bases). This CDR3 is built from 13 residues. V lost 4 bases and J lost 4, with 9 bases in between. Germline assignment: CDR1 SGHDT and CDR2 YYEEEE. CDR3 bases: TGTGCCAGCAGCCGGGGGGCAGGAAACACCATATATTTT. Encoded protein: CASSRGAGNTIYF.

Turning to this clone: Germline is not matched at one junction end, which may reflect a read error. This chain uses TRBV7-7 with TRBJ2-1, with a possible D match to TRBD2 (7 bases). CDR1 and CDR2 (germline): SSHAT, FNYEAQ (reference sequence). The CDR3 is made up of 16 amino acids. CDR3 in amino acids: CASSPRTRGGPREQFF. The CDR3 nucleotides read TGTGCTAGCAGCCCTCGGACTAGAGGGGGTCCCAGGGAGCAGTTCTTC.

V usage is TRBV9 and J usage is TRBJ1-5, with D possibly TRBD1 on 6 matching bases. The CDR3 sequence is 15 residues long. Germline CDR1 SGDLS, CDR2 YYNGEE. V was shortened by 5 bases and J by 6 bases, with 18 bases between the two germline ends. The CDR3 here is CASSPGGLRGQPQHF. Written as DNA, the CDR3 is TGTGCCAGCAGTCCCGGGGGGCTCCGCGGTCAGCCCCAGCATTTT.

The chain has TRBV11-2 and TRBJ2-1, with D tentatively TRBD1 (5 bases). Trimming removed 6 bases at V and 2 bases at J, with 14 bases between. The CDR3 totals 15 residues. CDR1 SGHAT and CDR2 FQNNGV come from the germline V gene. This chain's CDR3 is CASSLGRSPYNEQFF. The CDR3 DNA sequence: TGTGCCAGCAGTTTGGGGCGGTCCCCCTACAATGAGCAGTTCTTC.

V and J are TRBV6-4 and TRBJ1-1; TRBD1 might be the D (6 bases). The CDR3 consists of 14 residues. Trimming took 3 bases from V and 7 from J, leaving 15 bases between them. In germline, CDR1 is MRHNA, CDR2 SNTAGT. The CDR3 DNA follows: TGTGCCAGCAGTGATAGGGGGTCTCCGGATGAAGCTTTCTTT. This translates into CASSDRGSPDEAFF.

This chain uses TRBV6-5 with TRBJ2-1, with a possible D match to TRBD1 (6 bases). The CDR3 is made up of 13 amino acids. V dropped 4 bases and J dropped 8 bases, with 12 bases sitting between them. The germline CDR1 and CDR2 sequences are MNHEY and SVGAGI. CDR3 DNA: TGTGCCAGCAGTTTAACAGGGTACCATGAGCAGTTCTTC. As protein: CASSLTGYHEQFF.